The 21 T cell receptor beta chains given below trace back to one sample, sequenced in a study of T cells in Graves' hyperthyroidism and ophthalmopathy. From RNA transcripts, TCR beta CDR3 regions were amplified. Carried out on the TCR CDR3, a first-round RT-PCR used the HTBI primer set. One entry per CDR3 protein, called by TCRdb with MiXCR from the multiplex PCR reads. The sample carries approximately 720,000 distinct CDR3 sequences, approximately 19% recorded once. Material: blood. The receptors derive from a woman aged 45-60 years with Graves' hyperthyroidism that later progressed to Graves' ophthalmopathy.

This clonotype was counted many times. The rearrangement uses TRBV11-2 and TRBJ2-7; 11 nucleotides line up with TRBD2. The ends lost 1 base at V and 3 bases at J; junction bases unmatched: 5. CDR1 SGHAT and CDR2 FQNNGV come from the germline V gene. The CDR3 spans 16 residues. The chain's CDR3 is CASSLVVLAGDYEQYF. The DNA of the CDR3 is TGTGCCAGCAGCTTAGTGGTACTAGCGGGGGACTACGAGCAGTACTTC.

V is TRBV13 and J is TRBJ1-2, with D hard to call. The CDR3 has 13 residues. Trimming pared 5 bases from V and 6 bases from J, leaving 13 bases between. Germline V lookup: CDR1 PRHDT, CDR2 FYEKMQ (reference sequence). CDR3 amino acids: CASSERTVDGYTF. The DNA for the CDR3 is TGTGCCAGCAGCGAGAGGACGGTTGATGGCTACACCTTC.

This clonotype was detected many times. J is TRBJ2-2 and V is TRBV11-2; possibly TRBD2 for D (6 bases). V was cut by 5 bases and J by 2 bases, with 15 bases left in between. This CDR3 contains 16 residues. CDR1 is SGHAT and CDR2 is FQNNGV in the germline V gene. As DNA, the CDR3 is TGTGCCAGCAGCCCACAGATGGGGGGAAACACCGGGGAGCTGTTTTTT. Its translation is CASSPQMGGNTGELFF.

J is TRBJ2-7 and V is TRBV14; 7 bases align to TRBD1. Germline-derived CDR1 and CDR2 are SGHDN and FVKESK. The CDR3 totals 15 residues. V was clipped by 0 bases and J by 6 bases; unmatched bases: 8. CDR3 region: CASSQDATGWTEQYF. The CDR3 bases are TGTGCCAGCAGCCAAGACGCGACAGGGTGGACCGAGCAGTACTTC.

This clonotype has at least ten counts. The gene calls are TRBV6-1 and TRBJ2-5, with 7 bases that match TRBD1. The length of the CDR3 is 15 residues. The V segment lost 5 bases and the J segment 2 bases; nucleotides outside the gene matches: 8. Per the germline V gene, CDR1 is MNHNS and CDR2 is SASEGT. For the CDR3, the DNA is TGTGCCAGCAGTTACGGGGACAGATTACAAGAGACCCAGTACTTC. This codes for CASSYGDRLQETQYF.

This clonotype was picked up many times. The CDR3 sequence: CSVGVGGTNEKLFF. The DNA for the CDR3 is TGCAGTGTTGGGGTTGGTGGAACTAATGAAAAACTGTTTTTT. The V gene is TRBV20-1, the J gene TRBJ1-4; D gene uncertain. Germline CDR1 is DFQATT and CDR2 is SNEGSKA (reference sequence). The CDR3 consists of 14 residues. V lost 7 bases and J 1 base, leaving 13 bases between the germline ends.

This clonotype was found a few times. A much larger clone lies a single base off, so this may be a read error. This rearrangement joins TRBV30 to TRBJ1-1; the D gene is possibly TRBD1 (5 bases). This CDR3 has 13 amino acids. The V gene's germline CDR1 is GTSNPN and CDR2 SVGIG (reference sequence). V was shortened by 1 base and J by 1 base, with 7 bases between the two germline ends. Written as DNA, the CDR3 is TGTGCCTGGAGTGCGACAGCGAACACTGAAGCTTTCTTT. Protein product: CAWSATANTEAFF.

This clonotype has a handful of counts. The chain uses TRBV2 and TRBJ1-1; D call uncertain. The V and J ends lost 6 bases and 3 bases respectively, with 11 bases between them. Germline V lookup: CDR1 SNHLY, CDR2 FYNNEI. This CDR3 has 13 residues. In nucleotides, the CDR3 is TGTGCCAGCAGGGTGGGGTCTGACACTGAAGCTTTCTTT. Translating it yields CASRVGSDTEAFF.

Concerning this clonotype itself: A much larger clone lies a single base off, so this may be a read error. The chain employs TRBV9 and TRBJ1-1; D may be TRBD1 (6 bases). CDR1 SGDLS and CDR2 YYNGEE come from the germline V gene. V lost 0 bases and J lost 6, with 15 bases in between. The length of the CDR3 is 15 residues. CDR3 region: CASSVEVGGDAEAFF. The CDR3 DNA is TGTGCCAGCAGCGTAGAGGTAGGGGGAGACGCTGAAGCTTTCTTT.

This clonotype was observed many times. V usage is TRBV11-2 and J usage is TRBJ2-1, with D perhaps matching TRBD1 or TRBD2 (5 bases each). The germline gives CDR1 SGHAT, CDR2 FQNNGV. The CDR3 loop spans 13 amino acids. Trimming stripped 5 bases from V and 7 bases from J, with 12 bases between. The CDR3 DNA reads as TGTGCCAGCAGCCTGGGACCAACGAATGAGCAGTTCTTC. Protein: CASSLGPTNEQFF. Drawing the rest from reference TRBV11-2 and TRBJ2-1, the complete variable domain is EAGVAQSPRYKIIEKRQSVAFWCNPISGHATLYWYQQILGQGPKLLIQFQNNGVVDDSQLPKDRFSAERLKGVDSTLKIQPAKLEDSAVYLCASSLGPTNEQFFGPGTRLTVL.

This clonotype was recorded at least ten times. The chain recombines TRBV7-8 with TRBJ1-5; 9 bases agree with TRBD1. The CDR3 runs to 16 residues. Trimming cost V 4 bases and J 1 base; bases outside gene matches: 5. CDR1 is SGHVS and CDR2 is FQNEAQ in the germline V gene. The CDR3 DNA reads as TGTGCCAGCAGCTCCGGGACAGGGAGGAGCAATCAGCCCCAGCATTTT. It encodes CASSSGTGRSNQPQHF.

The rearrangement joins TRBV9 to TRBJ2-1, with D uncertain. The germline V gene encodes CDR1 SGDLS and CDR2 YYNGEE. The CDR3 totals 13 residues. V lost 0 bases and J lost 10, with 11 bases in between. CDR3 amino acids: CASSVEARREQFF. The DNA for the CDR3 is TGTGCCAGCAGCGTAGAGGCAAGAAGGGAGCAGTTCTTC.

This clonotype appeared a few times. The rearrangement joins TRBV10-1 to TRBJ2-1; 8 bases fit TRBD1. CDR3 length equals 15 residues. The V and J ends lost 3 bases and 3 bases, in that order; junction bases with no gene match: 4. CDR1 and CDR2 from the germline V gene are WNHNN and SYGVQD (reference sequence). The CDR3 DNA follows: TGCGCCAGCAGTGATACAGGACAGGGCTACAATGAGCAGTTCTTC. This translates into CASSDTGQGYNEQFF.

This clonotype was counted a few times. The V gene is TRBV10-3, the J gene TRBJ2-1; D perhaps matches TRBD2 (6 bases). Looked up from germline, CDR1 is ENHRY and CDR2 is SYGVKD. The V end was cut by 7 bases, the J end by 5 bases, with 12 bases between. This CDR3 comprises 13 residues. The DNA of the CDR3 is TGTGCCATCAATGTAGCGGAAAACAATGAGCAGTTCTTC. Translated: CAINVAENNEQFF.

This clonotype was observed a few times. The chain links TRBV6-9 to TRBJ1-4; the D gene is possibly TRBD1 (5 bases). Germline V gives CDR1 MNHGY, CDR2 SVAAGI. V was trimmed by 1 base and J by 7 bases, leaving 7 bases between them. The CDR3 loop spans 13 amino acids. CDR3 sequence reads: CASSYWGGEKLFF. CDR3 DNA: TGTGCCAGCAGTTATTGGGGGGGTGAAAAACTGTTTTTT.

At least ten counts were recorded for this clonotype. This chain connects TRBV7-3 to TRBJ2-1, with D perhaps being TRBD1 or TRBD2 (6 bases each). The CDR3 has 12 amino acids. CDR1 SGHTA and CDR2 FQGTGA come from the germline V gene. The V end lost 6 bases, the J end lost 12 bases, and 15 bases lay between the germline ends. CDR3 residues: CASSPQGTVQFF. For the CDR3, the DNA is TGTGCCAGCAGTCCCCAGGGGACTGTGCAGTTCTTC.

The chain couples TRBV7-9 to TRBJ1-5; 7 bases line up with TRBD1. Germline-derived CDR1 and CDR2 are SEHNR and FQNEAQ (reference sequence). V lost 5 bases to trimming and J lost 5 bases; unmatched junction nucleotides: 6. This CDR3 has 14 residues. CDR3 sequence reads: CASSQGGDHQPQHF. The CDR3 region has the DNA TGTGCCAGCAGCCAGGGGGGGGACCATCAGCCCCAGCATTTT.

The V call is TRBV4-2, the J call TRBJ2-2, with 7 nucleotides matching TRBD2. Germline V gene data show CDR1 as LGHNA and CDR2 as YNFKEQ. The CDR3 spans 17 residues. The ends lost 1 base at V and 0 bases at J; junction bases unmatched: 5. The CDR3, as DNA: TGTGCCAGCAGCCAAGTTCTGGGGGGGTCGAACACCGGGGAGCTGTTTTTT. This translates into CASSQVLGGSNTGELFF.

This sequence joins TRBV6-2 or TRBV6-3 and TRBJ2-6; no reliable D call. V lost 2 bases and J lost 2, with 7 bases in between. The V gene's germline CDR1 is MNHEY and CDR2 SVGEGT. The CDR3 is 15 residues long. The CDR3 reads CASSYHLAGANVLTF. CDR3 DNA: TGTGCCAGCAGTTACCACCTCGCTGGGGCCAACGTCCTGACTTTC.

The table lists this clonotype with many counts. This rearrangement joins TRBV6-1 to TRBJ1-2; 8 nucleotides align to TRBD1. Germline V gives CDR1 MNHNS, CDR2 SASEGT. The CDR3 totals 17 residues. The ends lost 2 bases at V and 7 bases at J; junction bases unmatched: 15. This CDR3 is CASSERPGGLQIPGYTF. The CDR3, as DNA: TGTGCCAGCAGTGAACGGCCAGGGGGCCTGCAGATCCCTGGCTACACCTTC.

A single count supports this clonotype. One base away lies a much larger clone, so this may be a sequencing read error. The J gene is TRBJ1-5, the V gene TRBV2; D remains ambiguous. The CDR3 extends over 15 amino acids. Germline V CDR1 and CDR2: SNHLY, FYNNEI. The CDR3 sequence: CASSAEIASGQPQQF. CDR3 coding DNA: TGTGCCAGCAGTGCTGAGATCGCCAGCGGGCAGCCCCAGCAGTTT.